This record concerns one TCR beta chain sequence. Which antigen it targets is not known. Base qualities are not recorded, but no much larger clone differs from it by a single base. The trial excluded patients who had a history of autoimmune disease or who were on systemic immunosuppression. Peripheral blood for TCR sequencing was drawn from every dose cohort at baseline, at cycle 4 day 1 and at cycle 7 day 1. The samples were taken from a phase I, first-in-human, multicenter, open-label dose-escalation trial of ivuxolimab. Adults with locally advanced or metastatic melanoma, renal cell carcinoma, hepatocellular carcinoma or head and neck squamous cell carcinoma were enrolled in the trial. Before TCR sequencing, CD4+ T cells and CD8+ T cells were sorted from peripheral blood as separate populations. The data derive from a study of OX40 agonist ivuxolimab in advanced cancers. For context, the study as a whole: Ivuxolimab was a fully human IgG2 agonistic monoclonal antibody targeting the costimulatory receptor OX40 (CD134). Intravenous ivuxolimab was administered to patients every 2 weeks at six dose levels: 0.01, 0.1, 0.3, 1.5, 3 and 10 mg/kg. Among the approximately 50 dose-escalation patients, approximately 20 had hepatocellular carcinoma, 15 or so melanoma, 9 renal cell carcinoma and 9 head and neck cancer. A male proportion of 82.7% and a mean age of about 60 years, ranging from about 20 to 85, were recorded for the dose-escalation cohort. Prior anti-PD-1, anti-PD-L1 or anti-CTLA-4 therapy was permitted, and 40% to 50% of dose-escalation patients had received checkpoint inhibitors. Partial responses were achieved by three dose-escalation patients, of whom one had hepatocellular carcinoma and two had cutaneous melanoma. The purpose of peripheral TCRbeta sequencing was to test whether ivuxolimab changed TCR sequence diversity and led to clonal T-cell expansion. The paper describes the monotherapy dose-escalation part (N ≈ 52 patients) of the phase I trial of ivuxolimab.

Study-level results and caveats: After ivuxolimab, more expanded clones were found on average in CD8+ T cells than in CD4+ T cells. At doses from 0.1 to 3.0 mg/kg, clonal expansion was seen in both CD4+ and CD8+ blood T cells between baseline and week 6. Which antigens the clonally expanded peripheral T cells were specific for was not determined. Low levels of normalized T-cell clonal expansion were also seen in some nonresponding patients. In partial responders in the 0.1-3.0 mg/kg groups, normalized peripheral clonal expansion was found to be among the lowest, especially among CD8+ T cells.

The CDR3 starts with the cysteine, ends with the phenylalanine, and has 13 residues. Only the CDR3 portion is preserved as DNA: 39 bases, with reading frame beginning at the first base. CDR1 is given as MNHNS and CDR2 as SASEGT, both from the germline V gene. Trimming costs V 3 bases and J 4 bases, and their ends lie 9 bases apart. Genomic DNA was isolated from the sorted cells so that the TCRbeta CDR3 region could be sequenced. TCRbeta CDR3 regions were sequenced using the immunoSEQ Assay. TCRdb's version of the immuneACCESS table is confined to in-frame rearrangements and falls short of the full clone set. An unresolved V gene accounts for under half of the shortfall where checked; the remainder is of unknown origin. The sample table shows 20,000 to 30,000 clones, and about 87% are seen once. The top ten hold about 33% of the sample.

The input for sequencing was CD4+ or CD8+ T cells sorted from blood, taken in a trial of the OX40 agonist ivuxolimab. The chain uses TRBV6-1 and TRBJ1-1; the D segment cannot be called with confidence. This receptor was obtained from an adult with an advanced solid tumor such as melanoma, head and neck, liver or kidney cancer. In nucleotides, the sequence is TGTGCCAGCAGTGACAGTGGTGTCACTGAAGCTTTCTTT. Its product reads: CASSDSGVTEAFF.